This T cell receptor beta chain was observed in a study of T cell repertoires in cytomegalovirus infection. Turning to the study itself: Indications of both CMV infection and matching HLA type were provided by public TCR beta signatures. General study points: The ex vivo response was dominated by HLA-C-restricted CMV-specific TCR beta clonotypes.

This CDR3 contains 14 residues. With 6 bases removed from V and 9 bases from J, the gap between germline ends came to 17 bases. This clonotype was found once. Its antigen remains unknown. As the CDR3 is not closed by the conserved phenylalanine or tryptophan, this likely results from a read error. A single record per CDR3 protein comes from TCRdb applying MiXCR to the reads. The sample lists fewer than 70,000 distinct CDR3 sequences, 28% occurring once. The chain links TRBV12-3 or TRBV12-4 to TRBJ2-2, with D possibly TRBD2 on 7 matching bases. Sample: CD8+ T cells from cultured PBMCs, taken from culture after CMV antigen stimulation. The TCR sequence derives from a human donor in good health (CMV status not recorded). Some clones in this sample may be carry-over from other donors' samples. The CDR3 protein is CASSSAGAGRELFC. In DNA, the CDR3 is TGTGCCAGCAGCTCGGCGGGGGCAGGCAGGGAGCTGTTTTGT.